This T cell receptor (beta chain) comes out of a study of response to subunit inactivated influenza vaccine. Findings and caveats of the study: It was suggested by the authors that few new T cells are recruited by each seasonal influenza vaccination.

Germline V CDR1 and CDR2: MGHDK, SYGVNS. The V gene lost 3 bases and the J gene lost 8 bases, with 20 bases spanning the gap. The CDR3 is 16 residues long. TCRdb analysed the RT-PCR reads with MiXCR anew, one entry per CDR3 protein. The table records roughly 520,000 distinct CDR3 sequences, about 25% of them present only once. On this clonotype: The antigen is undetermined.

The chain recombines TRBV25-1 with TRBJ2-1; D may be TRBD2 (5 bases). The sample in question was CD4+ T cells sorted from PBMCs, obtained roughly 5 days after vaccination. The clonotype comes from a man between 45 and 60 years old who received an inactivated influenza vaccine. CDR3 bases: TGTGCCAGCAGTGATCCTCGACTATCGCCCCCGTATGAGCAGTTCTTC. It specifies CASSDPRLSPPYEQFF.